This TCR beta chain was sequenced during a study of human T cells and chemical hapten exposure. Germline V gene sequence: CDR1 MNHNY, CDR2 SVGAGI (reference sequence). V lost 5 bases and J 1 base, leaving 21 bases between the germline ends. The CDR3 loop spans 18 amino acids. TCRdb independently ran MiXCR on the RACE reads; one entry per CDR3 protein. The sample comprises a few hundred thousand distinct CDR3 sequences, under 6.5% of which are singletons, and about 5% rests with the top ten. This clonotype was detected many times. Time point reported: patch test 2, 6 weeks after DPC sensitization. Stated treatment: therapeutic diphenylcyclopropenone sensitization with weekly scalp DPC. Extraction of total RNA was performed on unfractionated whole blood.

The input for sequencing was whole blood, taken in connection with sensitization to the hapten diphenylcyclopropenone (DPC). The chain couples TRBV6-6 to TRBJ1-5, with a possible D match to TRBD1 (5 bases). The TCR was taken from a woman under 30 with alopecia areata. Some clones in this sample may be carry-over from other donors' samples. This CDR3 reads CASSPKRSGKGSNQPQHF. In nucleotides, the CDR3 is TGTGCCAGCAGTCCAAAACGATCAGGGAAGGGAAGCAATCAGCCCCAGCATTTT.